The table lists the clone carrying this T cell receptor beta chain with a few counts. The antigen is undetermined. Markers CD45RO/CCR7/CD25/CD127/CD95/CD27 served to sort CD4+ naive, central memory, regulatory and stem cell-like memory cells. The data belong to a study of beta chain features in type 1 diabetes. Since all of the isolated RNA was reverse transcribed, expressed TCRB transcripts were what got sequenced. The repertoire was sequenced with immunoSEQ multiplex PCR; TCRdb's copy has only in-frame clones and lacks some. The sample shows some 60,000 clones, about 55% of them seen only once. Study-level points and caveats: It was not settled here whether HLA type affects TCRB rearrangement.

The material sequenced was Tregs from blood. The sequence was collected from a woman younger than 30 in good health.

The chain's CDR3 is CASSGQGAGSEKLFF. The CDR3 nucleotides are TGCGCCAGCAGCGGACAGGGGGCCGGTAGCGAAAAACTGTTTTTT. The rearrangement uses TRBV5-1 and TRBJ1-4; 11 bases are shared with TRBD1. Per the germline V gene, CDR1 is SGHRS and CDR2 is YFSETQ. The J segment lost 8 bases and the V segment lost 4 bases, leaving 7 bases of the junction unmatched. This CDR3 spans 15 amino acids.